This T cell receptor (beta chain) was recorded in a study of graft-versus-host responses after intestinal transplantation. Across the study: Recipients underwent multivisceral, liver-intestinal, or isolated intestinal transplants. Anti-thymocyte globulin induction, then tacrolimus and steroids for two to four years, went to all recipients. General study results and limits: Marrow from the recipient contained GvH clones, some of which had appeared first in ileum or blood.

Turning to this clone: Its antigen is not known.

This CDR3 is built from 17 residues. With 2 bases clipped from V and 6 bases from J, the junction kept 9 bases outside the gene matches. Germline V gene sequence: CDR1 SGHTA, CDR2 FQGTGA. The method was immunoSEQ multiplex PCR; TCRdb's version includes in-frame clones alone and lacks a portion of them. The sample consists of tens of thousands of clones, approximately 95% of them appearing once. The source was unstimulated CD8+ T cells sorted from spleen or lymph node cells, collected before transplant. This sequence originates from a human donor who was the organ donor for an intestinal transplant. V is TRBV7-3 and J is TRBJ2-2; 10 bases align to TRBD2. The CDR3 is CASSLLAGGSIPGELFF. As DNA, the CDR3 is TGTGCCAGCAGCTTATTAGCGGGGGGTTCGATTCCCGGGGAGCTGTTTTTT.